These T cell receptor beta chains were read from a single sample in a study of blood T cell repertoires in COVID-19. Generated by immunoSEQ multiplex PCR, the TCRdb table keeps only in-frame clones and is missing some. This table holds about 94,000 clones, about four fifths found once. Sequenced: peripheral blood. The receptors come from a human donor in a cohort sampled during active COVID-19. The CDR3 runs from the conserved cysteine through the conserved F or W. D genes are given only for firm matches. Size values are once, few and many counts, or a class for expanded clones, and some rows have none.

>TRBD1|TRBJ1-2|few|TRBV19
TGTGCCAGTAGTACCATGGACAGGTTCTATGGCTACACCTTC
CASSTMDRFYGYTF
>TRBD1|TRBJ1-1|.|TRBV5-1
TGCGCCAGCAGCCCCTCTAGACAGGGGGCGCCCACTGAAGCTTTCTTT
CASSPSRQGAPTEAFF
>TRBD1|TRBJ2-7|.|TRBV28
TGTGCCAGCAGTACCGGGACAGTAACCTACGAGCAGTACTTC
CASSTGTVTYEQYF
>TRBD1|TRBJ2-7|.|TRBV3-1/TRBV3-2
TGTGCCAGCAGCCTCCGTTTAGGGGGACAGTCCTACGAGCAGTACTTC
CASSLRLGGQSYEQYF
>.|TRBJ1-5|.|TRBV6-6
TGTGCCAGCAGGTCCCTCGGGGGGAATCAGCCCCAGCATTTT
CASRSLGGNQPQHF
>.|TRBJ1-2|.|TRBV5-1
TGCGCCAGCAGTTTCGGGGAGTATGGCTACACCTTC
CASSFGEYGYTF
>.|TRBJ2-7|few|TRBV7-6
TGTGCCAGCAGCGCACACGCGGGAAGGGGCTCCTACGAGCAGTACTTC
CASSAHAGRGSYEQYF
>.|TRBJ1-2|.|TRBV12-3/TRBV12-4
TGTGCCAGCAGTTTTCCAGAGGGTCGAGGCTACACCTTC
CASSFPEGRGYTF
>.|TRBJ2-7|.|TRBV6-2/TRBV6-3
TGTGCCAGCAGTTACGAGTACGAGCAGTACTTC
CASSYEYEQYF
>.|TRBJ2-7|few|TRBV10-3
TGTGCCTCGACTGGGGCCCACGAGCAGTACTTC
CASTGAHEQYF
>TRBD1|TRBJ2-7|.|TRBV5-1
TGCGCCAGCCTCAAGCGGGACAGGGGGCGGGACGAGCAGTACTTC
CASLKRDRGRDEQYF
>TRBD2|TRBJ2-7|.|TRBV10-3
TGTGCCATCAGGCGGGAGTACGAGCAGTACTTC
CAIRREYEQYF
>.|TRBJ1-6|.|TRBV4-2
TGTGCCAGCAGCCAAGAGAGGGGGATATTCCACTTT
CASSQERGIFHF
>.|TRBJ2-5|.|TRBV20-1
TGCAGTGCTCCCTACGAGACCCAGTACTTC
CSAPYETQYF
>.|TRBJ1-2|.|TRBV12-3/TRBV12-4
TGTGCCAGCAGTGGACCGGGAAACTATGGCTACACCTTC
CASSGPGNYGYTF
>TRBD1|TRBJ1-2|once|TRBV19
TGTGCCAGTAGTCCCCAGGGGGCCGTCGGCTACACCTTC
CASSPQGAVGYTF
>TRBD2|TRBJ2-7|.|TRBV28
TGTGCCAGCAGGGAACTAGCGGAGCAGTACTTC
CASRELAEQYF
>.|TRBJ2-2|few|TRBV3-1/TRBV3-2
TGTGCCAGCAGCCAAGAAAGTCTAGCGCCCACCGGGGAGCTGTTTTTT
CASSQESLAPTGELFF
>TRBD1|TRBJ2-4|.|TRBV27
TGTGCCAGCAGTAAAGGGACAGCTCGAGCCAAAAACATTCAGTACTTC
CASSKGTARAKNIQYF
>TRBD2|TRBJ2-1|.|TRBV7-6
TGTGCCAGCAGCTTAGTGGATGAGGATAGCGGGAGTCGGTACAATGAGCAGTTCTTC
CASSLVDEDSGSRYNEQFF
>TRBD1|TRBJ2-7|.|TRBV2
TGTGCCACCGGGACAGAATATTACGAGCAGTACTTC
CATGTEYYEQYF
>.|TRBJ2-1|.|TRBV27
TGTGCCAGCAGTTTATGGAGTAGCCTCAATGAGCAGTTCTTC
CASSLWSSLNEQFF
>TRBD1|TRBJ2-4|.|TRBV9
TGTGCCAGCAGCGTAAGGGGGACAGGTAACATTCAGTACTTC
CASSVRGTGNIQYF
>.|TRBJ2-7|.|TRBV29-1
TGCAGCTTCAGGCCTCCGGGGTTTGTCGGGCAGTACTTC
CSFRPPGFVGQYF
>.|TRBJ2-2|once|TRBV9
TGTGCCAATCCGGGACATACTTCGAGGACCGGGGAGCTGTTTTTT
CANPGHTSRTGELFF
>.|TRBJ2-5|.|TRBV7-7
TGTGCCAGCACCCCCACAGTTCTCCGGGAGACCCAGTACTTC
CASTPTVLRETQYF
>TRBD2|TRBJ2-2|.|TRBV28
TGTGCCAGCAGTTTCCGGCGGGAGTCAGGCGGGGAGCTGTTTTTT
CASSFRRESGGELFF
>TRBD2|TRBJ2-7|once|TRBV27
TGTGCTTCAAGGCGGGGGAGCTCCTACGAGCAGTACTTC
CASRRGSSYEQYF
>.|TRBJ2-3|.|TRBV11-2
TGTGCCAGCAGCCTACGACGAGGACTCCAGACTAGCACAGATACGCAGTATTTT
CASSLRRGLQTSTDTQYF
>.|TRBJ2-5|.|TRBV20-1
TGCAGTGCCGGCCCGGGGGAGACCCAGTACTTC
CSAGPGETQYF
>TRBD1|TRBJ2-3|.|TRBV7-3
TGTGCCAGCAGCACGGACAGGTCCACAGATACGCAGTATTTT
CASSTDRSTDTQYF
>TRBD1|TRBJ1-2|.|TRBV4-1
TGCGCCAGCAGCCGGTCGACAGGGGTTGTTGGCTACACCTTC
CASSRSTGVVGYTF
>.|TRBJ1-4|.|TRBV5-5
TGTGCCAGCAGCTTCGGAGGTCCTAATGAAAAACTGTTTTTT
CASSFGGPNEKLFF
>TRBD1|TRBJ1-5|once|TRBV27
TGTGCCAGCAGTCCCAAACCCGGGACAGGGCGCCAGCCCCAGCATTTT
CASSPKPGTGRQPQHF
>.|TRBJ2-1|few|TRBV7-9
TGTGCCAGCAGCTTAGCAATGGCTGAGCAGTTCTTC
CASSLAMAEQFF
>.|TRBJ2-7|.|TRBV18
TGTGCCAGCTCACGTAGCCGGGACATTCGCGAGCAGTACTTC
CASSRSRDIREQYF
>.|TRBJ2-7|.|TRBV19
TGTGCCAGTAGTACCGGGGGACGTAAAGGGCAGTACTTC
CASSTGGRKGQYF
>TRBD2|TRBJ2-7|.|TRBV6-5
TGTGCCAGCAGTTACAGGCCCACTAGCGGGAACTACGAGCAGTACTTC
CASSYRPTSGNYEQYF
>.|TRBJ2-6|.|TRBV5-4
TGTGCCAGCAGCCCAGGATTCTCTGGGGCCAACGTCCTGACTTTC
CASSPGFSGANVLTF
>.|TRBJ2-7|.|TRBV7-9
TGTGCCAGCAGCTCTTACTACGAGCAGTACTTC
CASSSYYEQYF
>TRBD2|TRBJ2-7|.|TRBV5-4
TGTGCCAGCGGTGTAGCGGGAGGGCCGTGGCCCTACGAGCAGTACTTC
CASGVAGGPWPYEQYF
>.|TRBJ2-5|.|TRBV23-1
TGCGCCAGTAATATCAGGGATCAAGAGACCCAGTACTTC
CASNIRDQETQYF
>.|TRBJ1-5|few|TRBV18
TGTGCCAGCTCACAGGGGAGGGATCAGCCCCAGCATTTT
CASSQGRDQPQHF
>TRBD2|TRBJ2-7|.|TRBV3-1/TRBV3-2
TGTGCCAGCAGCCAAGAGAGACTAGCGGGAAGTGAGCAGTACTTC
CASSQERLAGSEQYF
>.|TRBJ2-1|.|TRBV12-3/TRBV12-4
TGTGCCAGCAGAGCCCGGGGGACGGGTGAGCAGTTCTTC
CASRARGTGEQFF
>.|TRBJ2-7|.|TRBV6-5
TGTGCCAGCACACGGGACGGGGGAAGAACCTACGAGCAGTACTTC
CASTRDGGRTYEQYF
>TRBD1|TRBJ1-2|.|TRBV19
TGTGCCAGTGCGGCTCCGGGACAGGCTAACTATGGCTACACCTTC
CASAAPGQANYGYTF
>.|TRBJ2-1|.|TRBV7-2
TGTGCCAGCAGCAATAGTCGCAATGAGCAGTTCTTC
CASSNSRNEQFF
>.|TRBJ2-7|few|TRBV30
TGTGCCTGGAGGGAGAAGCGCCTGGCTATCTACGAGCAGTACTTC
CAWREKRLAIYEQYF
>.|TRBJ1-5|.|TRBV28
TGTGCCAGCACGGGGGTTAGCAATCAGCCCCAGCATTTT
CASTGVSNQPQHF
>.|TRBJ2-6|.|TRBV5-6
TGTGCCAGCAGCTTGGGACCCAGGGCGGCTGGGGCCAACGTCCTGACTTTC
CASSLGPRAAGANVLTF